This T cell receptor beta chain is drawn from a study of radiotherapy plus CTLA-4 blockade in lung cancer. Findings and caveats of the study: Blood TCR clones of tumor origin expanded after radiotherapy plus ipilimumab. The best predictor of response was reported to be early blood T cell clone dynamics, with interferon-beta.

Some clones are missing from TCRdb's copy, which holds only in-frame ones; the method was immunoSEQ multiplex PCR. The sample shows 52,000 or so clones, roughly three quarters of them seen only once. The CDR3 loop spans 16 amino acids. Deletions cut 7 bases from V and 2 bases from J, with 19 bases between. CDR1 and CDR2 from the germline V gene are LNHDA and SQIVND (reference sequence). This clone came up a few times. Its target is not known. V and J are TRBV19 and TRBJ2-3; D possibly corresponds to TRBD2 (6 bases). This sequence originates from a human donor with non-small cell lung cancer who had a partial response to radiotherapy plus ipilimumab. The sequencing used peripheral blood, collected from a patient treated with radiotherapy plus ipilimumab. The CDR3 loop reads CASMEGERGATDTQYF. As DNA, the CDR3 is TGTGCCAGTATGGAGGGCGAGCGTGGGGCCACAGATACGCAGTATTTT.